This T cell receptor (beta chain) is drawn from a study of Ad26.COV2.S vaccination and SARS-CoV-2 variants. Study-level background: Donor was in the COV1001 Ad26.COV2.S trial arm.

Documented treatment: roughly 18 received Ad26.COV2.S at low or high dose, single or two shots; about 5 received placebo; per-sample allocation not given. Day 63 following the first vaccine or placebo injection was when the samples were taken. SARS-CoV-2 spike from the Wuhan strain was encoded by the vaccine, an Ad26 vector. Generated by immunoSEQ multiplex PCR, the TCRdb table keeps only in-frame clones and is missing some. The sample has 300,000 to 400,000 clones, 80% to 90% seen once; the top ten hold 5%. The V end lost 0 bases, the J end lost 2 bases, and 11 bases lay between the germline ends. The CDR3 is made up of 15 amino acids. Germline V CDR1 and CDR2: LGHDT, YNNKEL (reference sequence).

The chain has TRBV3-1 (or the pseudogene TRBV3-2) and TRBJ2-7; D is ambiguous. This clonotype originated in a person between 18 and 59 years old who received the Ad26.COV2.S COVID-19 vaccine or a placebo. The sequencing used peripheral blood, collected in a trial of Ad26.COV2.S vaccine versus placebo. The CDR3 region has the DNA TGTGCCAGCAGCCAAGATTTTCGACGGACCTACGAGCAGTACTTC. Protein product: CASSQDFRRTYEQYF.